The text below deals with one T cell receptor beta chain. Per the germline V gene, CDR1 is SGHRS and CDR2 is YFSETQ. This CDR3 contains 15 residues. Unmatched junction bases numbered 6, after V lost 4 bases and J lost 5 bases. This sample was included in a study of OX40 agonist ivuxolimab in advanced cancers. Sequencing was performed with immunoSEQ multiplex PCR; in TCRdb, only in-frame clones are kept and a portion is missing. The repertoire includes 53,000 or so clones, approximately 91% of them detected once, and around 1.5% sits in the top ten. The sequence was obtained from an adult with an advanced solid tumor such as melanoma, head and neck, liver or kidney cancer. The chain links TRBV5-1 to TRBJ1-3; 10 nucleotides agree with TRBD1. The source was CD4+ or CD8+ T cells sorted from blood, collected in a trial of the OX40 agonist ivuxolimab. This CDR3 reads CASSDGTGERNTIYF. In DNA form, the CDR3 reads TGCGCCAGCAGCGATGGGACAGGGGAGAGAAACACCATATATTTT.